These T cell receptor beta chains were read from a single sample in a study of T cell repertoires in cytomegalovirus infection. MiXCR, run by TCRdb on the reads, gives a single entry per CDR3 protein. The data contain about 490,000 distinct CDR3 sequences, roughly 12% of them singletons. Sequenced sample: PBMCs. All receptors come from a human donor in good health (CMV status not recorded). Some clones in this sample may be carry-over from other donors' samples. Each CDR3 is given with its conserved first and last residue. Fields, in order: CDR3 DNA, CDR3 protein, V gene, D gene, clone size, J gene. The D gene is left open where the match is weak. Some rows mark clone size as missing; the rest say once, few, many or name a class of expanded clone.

DNA: TGTGCCAGCAGCGTAGGCGGGGACAGTAACACCGGGGAGCTGTTTTTT
CDR3: CASSVGGDSNTGELFF
V: TRBV9
D: .
size: .
J: TRBJ2-2

DNA: TGTGCCAGCAGCTTGGGGACAGGGGCCCTTAGCAATCAGCCCCAGCATTTT
CDR3: CASSLGTGALSNQPQHF
V: TRBV5-6
D: TRBD1
size: .
J: TRBJ1-5

DNA: TGTGCCAGCAGCGCAGGTCAGGGGCACTACGAGCAGTACTTC
CDR3: CASSAGQGHYEQYF
V: TRBV11-2
D: .
size: few
J: TRBJ2-7

DNA: TGTGCCAGCACACTAGCGGGGGTACGCACAGATACGCAGTATTTT
CDR3: CASTLAGVRTDTQYF
V: TRBV5-4
D: TRBD2
size: many
J: TRBJ2-3

DNA: TGTGCCAGCTCACCTAATCAGGGGAATGAGCAGTTCTTC
CDR3: CASSPNQGNEQFF
V: TRBV18
D: .
size: .
J: TRBJ2-1

DNA: TGTGCCAGCAGCTTAGTGACCGCGACTAGCGGGAGACGGGAGCAGTTCTTC
CDR3: CASSLVTATSGRREQFF
V: TRBV7-2
D: TRBD2
size: many
J: TRBJ2-1

DNA: TGTGCCAGCAGCTTAGCGGGGGACATTCGGTATGGCTCCTACAATGAGCAGTTCTTC
CDR3: CASSLAGDIRYGSYNEQFF
V: TRBV7-3
D: .
size: few
J: TRBJ2-1

DNA: TGCAGTGCTACCCAGCCTAGTCAAGAGACCCAGTACTTC
CDR3: CSATQPSQETQYF
V: TRBV20-1
D: .
size: .
J: TRBJ2-5

DNA: TGTGCCAGCAGAATAGCGGGAGGGCCCTCCTACAATGAGCAGTTCTTC
CDR3: CASRIAGGPSYNEQFF
V: TRBV28
D: TRBD2
size: few
J: TRBJ2-1

DNA: TGCAGCGTACGAAGACAGAGCACTGAAGCTTTCTTT
CDR3: CSVRRQSTEAFF
V: TRBV29-1
D: .
size: .
J: TRBJ1-1

DNA: TGTGCCAGCAGCGTAGGTGGTAGCGGGAGTATTATCACCGGGGAGCTGTTTTTT
CDR3: CASSVGGSGSIITGELFF
V: TRBV9
D: TRBD2
size: many
J: TRBJ2-2

DNA: TGTGCCAGCAGCTTACTTCCGGGACAAATTTATGGCTACACCTTC
CDR3: CASSLLPGQIYGYTF
V: TRBV11-2
D: .
size: many
J: TRBJ1-2

DNA: TGTGCCACCAGCAGAGATTCAGCGGGAGGCACAGATACGCAGTATTTT
CDR3: CATSRDSAGGTDTQYF
V: TRBV15
D: TRBD2
size: many
J: TRBJ2-3

DNA: TGCGCCAGCAGGTCGGGACAGGGAGCAACTAATGAAAAACTGTTTTTT
CDR3: CASRSGQGATNEKLFF
V: TRBV5-1
D: TRBD1
size: few
J: TRBJ1-4

DNA: TGTGCCAGCGGTATTAGGGGTCCCGGGGAGCTGTTTTTT
CDR3: CASGIRGPGELFF
V: TRBV12-3/TRBV12-4
D: .
size: .
J: TRBJ2-2

DNA: TGTGCCAGCAGTCAACAGGGAAGGAACGAGCAGTACTTC
CDR3: CASSQQGRNEQYF
V: TRBV6-6
D: .
size: many
J: TRBJ2-7

DNA: TGTGCCGTCCAGCCGGGAGGGAGCGGAAACACCATATATTTT
CDR3: CAVQPGGSGNTIYF
V: TRBV6-2/TRBV6-3
D: .
size: few
J: TRBJ1-3

DNA: TGTGCCAGCAGTTTAGTGCTAAATGAGCAGTTCTTC
CDR3: CASSLVLNEQFF
V: TRBV28
D: .
size: many
J: TRBJ2-1

DNA: TGTGCCAGCAGTCCCCACGGAGTAGGGGGAGACACTGAAGCTTTCTTT
CDR3: CASSPHGVGGDTEAFF
V: TRBV12-3/TRBV12-4
D: .
size: few
J: TRBJ1-1

DNA: TGCGCCAGCAGTCTGGTGGCAGCTGAGCAGTTCTTC
CDR3: CASSLVAAEQFF
V: TRBV5-1
D: .
size: .
J: TRBJ2-1

DNA: TGTGCCAGCAGCCGAGAAAGCGGTTGGACCCAGTACTTC
CDR3: CASSRESGWTQYF
V: TRBV6-1
D: .
size: many
J: TRBJ2-5

DNA: TGCAGTGCTAGAGACCTGGGACTTGCCTTGGGGGAGCAGTACTTC
CDR3: CSARDLGLALGEQYF
V: TRBV20-1
D: .
size: many
J: TRBJ2-7

DNA: TGTGCCAGCAGCGCCCCAGCTAGAACAGAGACCCAGTACTTC
CDR3: CASSAPARTETQYF
V: TRBV6-1
D: .
size: many
J: TRBJ2-5

DNA: TGTGCCAGCAGCTTATTAGGGGGTCCCCCGGGGACTGAAGCTTTCTTT
CDR3: CASSLLGGPPGTEAFF
V: TRBV7-3
D: .
size: many
J: TRBJ1-1

DNA: TGTGCCACGAGACTGGAGAGCTCCTACGAGCAGTACTTC
CDR3: CATRLESSYEQYF
V: TRBV5-4
D: .
size: .
J: TRBJ2-7

DNA: TGTGCCAGCAGCGCAGGACAGGGAATGGGGTACGTGAGCACTGAAGCTTTCTTT
CDR3: CASSAGQGMGYVSTEAFF
V: TRBV7-9
D: TRBD1
size: many
J: TRBJ1-1

DNA: TGCAGCGTTGCGAGGGGCCCCTACGAGCAGTACTTC
CDR3: CSVARGPYEQYF
V: TRBV29-1
D: .
size: .
J: TRBJ2-7

DNA: TGTGCCAGCACCAAGGGGACTAGCGCGTACAATGAGCAGTTCTTC
CDR3: CASTKGTSAYNEQFF
V: TRBV6-2/TRBV6-3
D: TRBD2
size: few
J: TRBJ2-1

DNA: TGTGCCAGCAGTTTCCCCGGGAGGGCGAACAATGAGCAGTTCTTC
CDR3: CASSFPGRANNEQFF
V: TRBV28
D: TRBD2
size: many
J: TRBJ2-1

DNA: TGTGCCAGCAGCTTCCAGGCAGGGCGCCAAGAGACCCAGTACTTC
CDR3: CASSFQAGRQETQYF
V: TRBV7-8
D: .
size: many
J: TRBJ2-5

DNA: TGTGCCAGCAGCTTTCTCGGAGGTGAGGGCTACACCTTC
CDR3: CASSFLGGEGYTF
V: TRBV11-3
D: .
size: many
J: TRBJ1-2

DNA: TGTGCCAGCAGCTTAGCGGGGGAAAGCTCCTACAATGAGCAGTTCTTC
CDR3: CASSLAGESSYNEQFF
V: TRBV7-2
D: .
size: many
J: TRBJ2-1

DNA: TGCGCCAGCAGCCCGGACTTAACCTCCTACGAGCAGTACTTC
CDR3: CASSPDLTSYEQYF
V: TRBV4-1
D: .
size: many
J: TRBJ2-7

DNA: TGTGCCAGTAGTATTCATGGGACTAGCAGTGAGCAGTTCTTC
CDR3: CASSIHGTSSEQFF
V: TRBV19
D: TRBD2
size: few
J: TRBJ2-1

DNA: TGCAGCGTTACAGGGGGCGACACTGAAGCTTTCTTT
CDR3: CSVTGGDTEAFF
V: TRBV29-1
D: TRBD1
size: many
J: TRBJ1-1

DNA: TGTGCTAGTGGTTTGGACAGGAATCAGCCCCAGCATTTT
CDR3: CASGLDRNQPQHF
V: TRBV12-5
D: .
size: many
J: TRBJ1-5

DNA: TGTGCCAGCACCCACCGGGACAGGCAGTATGGCTACACCTTC
CDR3: CASTHRDRQYGYTF
V: TRBV2
D: TRBD1
size: .
J: TRBJ1-2

DNA: TGTGCCAAAGTTAGGACAGGGGGGAATAGCAATCAGCCCCAGCATTTT
CDR3: CAKVRTGGNSNQPQHF
V: TRBV6-1
D: TRBD1
size: many
J: TRBJ1-5

DNA: TGTGCCAGCAGTTTTCGCGGAGTGTACAATGAGCAGTTCTTC
CDR3: CASSFRGVYNEQFF
V: TRBV27
D: .
size: many
J: TRBJ2-1

DNA: TGTGCCAGCAGCTTAGTCCAGACAGCCAATGAGCAGTTCTTC
CDR3: CASSLVQTANEQFF
V: TRBV7-9
D: .
size: many
J: TRBJ2-1

DNA: TGCAGTGCTTTTGACAGGGGCGGATCTGGGGCCAACGTCCTGACTTTC
CDR3: CSAFDRGGSGANVLTF
V: TRBV20-1
D: TRBD1
size: few
J: TRBJ2-6

DNA: TGTGCCAGTAGTATCATGGGCCGTAACTATGGCTACACCTTC
CDR3: CASSIMGRNYGYTF
V: TRBV19
D: .
size: many
J: TRBJ1-2

DNA: TGCAGTGCTTGCACAACGGGGGGAGAGACCCAGTACTTC
CDR3: CSACTTGGETQYF
V: TRBV20-1
D: TRBD2
size: .
J: TRBJ2-5

DNA: TGTGCCATCAGCTTGGGGCAGATTAATTCACCCCTCCACTTT
CDR3: CAISLGQINSPLHF
V: TRBV10-3
D: .
size: few
J: TRBJ1-6

DNA: TGTGCCAGCAGCCAAGAATGGGGACAGGGGGCCGATGAGCAGTTCTTC
CDR3: CASSQEWGQGADEQFF
V: TRBV4-2
D: TRBD1
size: .
J: TRBJ2-1

DNA: TGCAGTGCTCCAGGGGCGGGAGATGGGCCCCAAGAGACCCAGTACTTC
CDR3: CSAPGAGDGPQETQYF
V: TRBV20-1
D: .
size: many
J: TRBJ2-5

DNA: TGTGCCAGCAGCCTAAACCCGTCCTCCTACGAGCAGTACTTC
CDR3: CASSLNPSSYEQYF
V: TRBV4-2
D: .
size: many
J: TRBJ2-7

DNA: TGTGCCAGCAGCATCGCGGGGGGCCAAGACGGGGAGCTGTTTTTT
CDR3: CASSIAGGQDGELFF
V: TRBV7-8
D: TRBD2
size: many
J: TRBJ2-2

DNA: TGCAGCGTCAACAGGGTCACTGAAGCTTTCTTT
CDR3: CSVNRVTEAFF
V: TRBV29-1
D: .
size: many
J: TRBJ1-1

DNA: TGTGCCAGCAGTTCCCCCCTAGCGGGAGGGTACAATGAGCAGTTCTTC
CDR3: CASSSPLAGGYNEQFF
V: TRBV6-6
D: TRBD2
size: .
J: TRBJ2-1

DNA: TGCAGTGCTTCGGGCGAAAAACTGTTTTTT
CDR3: CSASGEKLFF
V: TRBV20-1
D: .
size: few
J: TRBJ1-4

DNA: TGTGCCAGCAGTTTCGGGGGACAGGGGGCAAACACTGAAGCTTTCTTT
CDR3: CASSFGGQGANTEAFF
V: TRBV12-3/TRBV12-4
D: TRBD1
size: .
J: TRBJ1-1

DNA: TGTGCCAGCAGCTTAGCGGCAGTCGCCGGAAACACCATATATTTT
CDR3: CASSLAAVAGNTIYF
V: TRBV7-9
D: .
size: .
J: TRBJ1-3